The 22 T cell receptor beta chains presented below share a single source sample, sequenced in a study of T cells in Graves' hyperthyroidism and ophthalmopathy. TCR beta CDR3 regions were amplified from RNA. TCR CDR3 underwent first-round RT-PCR with the HTBI primer set. TCRdb analysed the multiplex PCR reads with MiXCR anew, one entry per CDR3 protein. This sample has 650,000 to 750,000 distinct CDR3 sequences, with about 14% found just once. Input material: blood. Receptors originate from a woman under 30 with Graves' hyperthyroidism.

This clonotype was detected ten times or more. The chain couples TRBV7-9 to TRBJ2-3; TRBD2 matches 9 bases. V gave up 1 base and J gave up 4 bases; unmatched junction bases: 9. Germline V gene lookup returns CDR1 SEHNR and CDR2 FQNEAQ (reference sequence). This CDR3 contains 17 residues. The CDR3 sequence: CASSLGVAGEVADTQYF. The CDR3 coding sequence is TGTGCCAGCAGCTTAGGGGTAGCGGGAGAAGTGGCAGATACGCAGTATTTT.

In its sample, this clonotype was seen many times. V gene TRBV6-2 or TRBV6-3 combines with J gene TRBJ2-5; TRBD2 matches at 12 bases. The CDR3 spans 23 residues. Germline CDR1 and CDR2: MNHEY and SVGEGT. The trim removed 5 bases at V and 2 bases at J, leaving 27 bases unmatched. The DNA of the CDR3 is TGTGCCAGCAGTACGGGACGCCGACTAGCGGGAGTGGCGGTTGGAGAAGAACAAGAGACCCAGTACTTC. The encoded protein is CASSTGRRLAGVAVGEEQETQYF.

Points on this clonotype: The junction does not match germline at one end; this may be a read error. The chain recombines TRBV6-1 with TRBJ2-5, with D perhaps TRBD2 (5 bases). This CDR3 has 12 residues. Germline loops: CDR1 MNHNS, CDR2 SASEGT. The CDR3 region is CASSGLRVSGHF. Written as DNA, the CDR3 is TGTGCCAGCAGTGGACTACGTGTCTCTGGGCACTTC.

In this sample, this clonotype turned up many times. The genes are TRBV11-2 and TRBJ1-6, with unresolved D. V lost 1 base to trimming and J lost 8 bases, with 18 bases between them. In germline, CDR1 is SGHAT, CDR2 FQNNGV. The CDR3 sequence is 17 residues long. The CDR3 is CASSLGRPGRNHSPLHF. The CDR3 DNA follows: TGTGCCAGCAGCTTAGGCAGACCGGGCCGGAACCATTCACCCCTCCACTTT.

This clonotype was seen many times. The CDR3 spells CASRISGSSDTQYF. The CDR3 DNA reads as TGTGCCAGCAGAATTAGCGGGTCATCAGATACGCAGTATTTT. The chain carries TRBV7-2 and TRBJ2-3; 7 nucleotides align to TRBD2. CDR1 and CDR2 (germline): SGHTA, FQGNSA. The CDR3 length is 14 residues. V lost 6 bases and J lost 4; bases outside the gene matches: 7. The full variable domain, in which reference TRBV7-2 and TRBJ2-3 provide the parts outside the CDR3, is GAGVSQSPSNKVTEKGKDVELRCDPISGHTALYWYRQSLGQGLEFLIYFQGNSAPDKSGLPSDRFSAERTGGSVSTLTIQRTQQEDSAVYLCASRISGSSDTQYFGPGTRLTVL.

This clonotype turned up a few times. This sequence joins TRBV9 and TRBJ2-6; tentative D call: TRBD1 (5 bases). V was pared by 3 bases and J by 1 base, with 11 bases between. Looked up from germline, CDR1 is SGDLS and CDR2 is YYNGEE. The CDR3 is made up of 16 amino acids. The CDR3 sequence: CASSGFRVSGANVLTF. DNA of the CDR3: TGTGCCAGCAGCGGATTCAGGGTGTCTGGGGCCAACGTCCTGACTTTC.

Many counts were recorded for this clonotype. The chain recombines TRBV24-1 with TRBJ2-1; 7 nucleotides match TRBD1. Germline V gives CDR1 KGHDR, CDR2 SFDVKD. V lost 4 bases, J lost 8 bases, and 10 bases stayed unmatched. The CDR3 is 15 amino acids. CDR3 region: CATSDPGGQGDEQFF. The CDR3 coding sequence is TGTGCCACCAGTGACCCCGGAGGCCAGGGGGATGAGCAGTTCTTC.

Details on this clonotype: Given a much more abundant clone one base away, this may be a read error. This CDR3 reads CTSRRGVTDTQYF. CDR3 nucleotide sequence: TGTACCAGCCGCAGGGGGGTCACAGATACGCAGTATTTT. This chain links TRBV12-3 or TRBV12-4 with TRBJ2-3, with a tentative D call TRBD1 (7 bases). The CDR3 length is 13 residues.

V gene TRBV7-9 combines with J gene TRBJ2-1, with 16 bases identical to TRBD2. The ends lost 5 bases at V and 3 bases at J; junction bases unmatched: 4. The length of the CDR3 is 17 residues. Germline CDR1 SEHNR, CDR2 FQNEAQ (reference sequence). CDR3 nucleotides: TGTGCCAGCAGCGGGGGGACTAGCGGGGGGGTCTACAATGAGCAGTTCTTC. This codes for CASSGGTSGGVYNEQFF.

This clonotype was counted only a few times. The chain links TRBV5-1 to TRBJ2-7, with 9 bases aligning to TRBD1. The V gene end was trimmed by 1 base and the J gene end by 2 bases; junction bases not matched to a gene: 4. Germline CDR1 SGHRS, CDR2 YFSETQ. The CDR3 has 15 amino acids. This CDR3 reads CASSLQGQGAYEQYF. The CDR3 nucleotides are TGCGCCAGCAGCTTGCAGGGACAGGGCGCCTACGAGCAGTACTTC. The variable domain in full, completed from reference TRBV5-1 and TRBJ2-7, reads KAGVTQTPRYLIKTRGQQVTLSCSPISGHRSVSWYQQTPGQGLQFLFEYFSETQRNKGNFPGRFSGRQFSNSRSEMNVSTLELGDSALYLCASSLQGQGAYEQYFGPGTRLTVT.

This chain links TRBV7-9 with TRBJ2-2, with D maybe TRBD2 (6 bases). V dropped 8 bases and J dropped 4 bases, with 8 bases sitting between them. The CDR3 runs to 12 residues. From germline, CDR1 is SEHNR and CDR2 FQNEAQ (reference sequence). The CDR3 spells CASLAATGELFF. In DNA form, the CDR3 reads TGTGCCAGCTTAGCGGCCACCGGGGAGCTGTTTTTT.

The rearrangement joins TRBV30 to TRBJ1-6, with TRBD1 matching over 10 bases. The CDR3 length is 16 residues. With 0 bases clipped from V and 9 bases from J, the junction kept 8 bases outside the gene matches. Germline V gives CDR1 GTSNPN, CDR2 SVGIG (reference sequence). CDR3 in amino acids: CAWSVPTGGSGSPLHF. The CDR3 coding sequence is TGTGCCTGGAGTGTACCGACAGGGGGCTCTGGTTCACCCCTCCACTTT.

This clonotype was seen a handful of times. The chain uses TRBV30 and TRBJ1-6; no clear D. The germline CDR1 and CDR2 sequences are GTSNPN and SVGIG (reference sequence). The CDR3 contains 14 residues. Trimming left V 4 bases short and J 5 bases short, with 12 bases between. The CDR3: CAWTQPPDNSPLHF. CDR3 nucleotide sequence: TGTGCCTGGACCCAGCCCCCCGATAATTCACCCCTCCACTTT.

This clonotype showed up many times. This sequence joins TRBV28 and TRBJ2-7; 9 bases line up with TRBD1. CDR3 size: 15 residues. Looked up from germline, CDR1 is MDHEN and CDR2 is SYDVKM. V lost 7 bases and J lost 4; bases outside the gene matches: 11. CDR3: CASNPAGTGIYEQYF. DNA of the CDR3: TGTGCCAGCAACCCCGCCGGGACAGGGATTTACGAGCAGTACTTC.

There are many counts of this clonotype. This chain's CDR3 is CASGLAGFTDTQYF. The CDR3, as DNA: TGTGCCAGCGGACTAGCGGGATTCACAGATACGCAGTATTTT. The chain carries TRBV3-1 and TRBJ2-3, with 12 nucleotides matching TRBD2. Trimming took 8 bases from V and 2 from J; bases not matched to a gene: 2. The CDR3 has 14 amino acids. Germline CDR1 is LGHDT and CDR2 is YNNKEL (reference sequence).

This clonotype was counted only a few times. The CDR3 nucleotides are TGTGCCAGCAGTTACTCAATCCCGGTGCCCTATGGCTACACCTTC. Translation gives CASSYSIPVPYGYTF. This chain connects TRBV6-5 to TRBJ1-2; D ambiguous. Germline CDR1 and CDR2: MNHEY and SVGAGI. V dropped 0 bases and J dropped 4 bases, with 12 bases sitting between them. This CDR3 has 15 residues.

The gene calls are TRBV4-1 and TRBJ2-1; TRBD2 might be the D (5 bases). V lost 0 bases and J lost 1, with 16 bases in between. From germline, CDR1 is MGHRA and CDR2 YSYEKL. The CDR3 has 18 amino acids. CDR3 coding DNA: TGCGCCAGCAGCCAAGATTCCTTGACTACTCTTTCCTACAATGAGCAGTTCTTC. Amino acids: CASSQDSLTTLSYNEQFF.

This clonotype was seen a single time. A much larger clone lies one base from this, so it may be a read error. Written as DNA, the CDR3 is TGTGCCAGCAGAGCCCCGCGGAATAAGCAGTTCTTC. This translates into CASRAPRNKQFF. The chain recombines TRBV7-9 with TRBJ2-1; D ambiguous. V lost 6 bases to trimming and J lost 11 bases, with 14 bases between them. The germline V gene encodes CDR1 SEHNR and CDR2 FQNEAQ (reference sequence). The CDR3 consists of 12 residues.

This clonotype occurred many times. The chain links TRBV30 to TRBJ2-1, with TRBD2 matching over 7 bases. J was trimmed by 5 bases and V by 2 bases; bases with no gene match: 12. Germline V gene sequence: CDR1 GTSNPN, CDR2 SVGIG (reference sequence). The CDR3 runs 16 residues. For the CDR3, the DNA is TGTGCCTGGAGTCCTGAGGTAGCGGGCGAAAACAATGAGCAGTTCTTC. Protein sequence: CAWSPEVAGENNEQFF.

This clonotype was seen more than once but under ten times. The V and J genes are TRBV15 and TRBJ1-2; 10 bases align to TRBD1. The J segment lost 10 bases and the V segment lost 3 bases, leaving 8 bases of the junction unmatched. In germline, CDR1 is LNHNV, CDR2 YYDKDF (reference sequence). CDR3 length: 14 amino acids. The CDR3 loop is CATSSPGQGIVYTF. As DNA, the CDR3 is TGTGCCACCAGCAGCCCGGGACAGGGGATAGTCTACACCTTC.

This clonotype turned up a few times. This chain uses TRBV29-1 with TRBJ2-7; D not certain. The CDR3 runs 14 residues. Looked up from germline, CDR1 is SQVTM and CDR2 is ANQGSEA. V gave up 3 bases and J gave up 0 bases, with 12 bases separating them. Written as DNA, the CDR3 is TGCAGCGTTGAGGGGTTAACTCACTCCTACGAGCAGTACTTC. Translated, it gives CSVEGLTHSYEQYF.

The rearrangement joins TRBV27 to TRBJ2-7; TRBD1 aligns across 9 bases. The CDR3 spans 15 residues. Losses at the gene ends were 6 bases for V and 4 bases for J; bases not matched to a gene: 10. Germline CDR1 and CDR2: MNHEY and SMNVEV (reference sequence). CDR3 amino acids: CASRSWGTGRYEQYF. The CDR3 DNA sequence: TGTGCCAGCAGGTCGTGGGGGACAGGGAGATACGAGCAGTACTTC.